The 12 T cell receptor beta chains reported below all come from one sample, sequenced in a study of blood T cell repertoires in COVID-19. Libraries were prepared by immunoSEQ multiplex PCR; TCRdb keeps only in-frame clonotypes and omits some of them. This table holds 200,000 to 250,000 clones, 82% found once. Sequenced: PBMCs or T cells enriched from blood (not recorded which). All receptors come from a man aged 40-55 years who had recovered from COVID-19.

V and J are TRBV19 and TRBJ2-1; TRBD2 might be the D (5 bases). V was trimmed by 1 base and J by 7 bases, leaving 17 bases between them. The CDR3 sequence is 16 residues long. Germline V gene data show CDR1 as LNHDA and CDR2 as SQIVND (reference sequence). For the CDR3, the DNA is TGTGCCAGTAGTATAGGGCGAGGCGGGCGCTATAATGAGCAGTTCTTC. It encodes CASSIGRGGRYNEQFF.

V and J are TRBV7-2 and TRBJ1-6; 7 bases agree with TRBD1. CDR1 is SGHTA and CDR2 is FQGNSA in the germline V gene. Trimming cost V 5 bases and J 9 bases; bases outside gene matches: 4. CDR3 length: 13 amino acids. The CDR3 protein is CASSMTGTSPLHF. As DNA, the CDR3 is TGTGCCAGCAGCATGACAGGGACTTCACCCCTCCACTTT.

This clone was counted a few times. In nucleotides, the CDR3 is TGTGCCAGCAGTGAACCGCTCTACTCTGGAAACACCATATATTTT. It codes for CASSEPLYSGNTIYF. The rearrangement links TRBV2 to TRBJ1-3; D remains ambiguous. V shed 2 bases and J shed 0 bases, with 8 bases lying between them. Germline lookup yields CDR1 SNHLY and CDR2 FYNNEI. CDR3 length: 15 residues.

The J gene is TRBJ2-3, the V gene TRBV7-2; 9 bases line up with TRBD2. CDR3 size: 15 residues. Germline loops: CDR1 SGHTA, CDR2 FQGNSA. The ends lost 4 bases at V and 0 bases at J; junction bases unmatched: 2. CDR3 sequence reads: CASSSLAGSTDTQYF. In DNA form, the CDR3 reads TGTGCCAGCAGCTCTCTAGCGGGGAGCACAGATACGCAGTATTTT.

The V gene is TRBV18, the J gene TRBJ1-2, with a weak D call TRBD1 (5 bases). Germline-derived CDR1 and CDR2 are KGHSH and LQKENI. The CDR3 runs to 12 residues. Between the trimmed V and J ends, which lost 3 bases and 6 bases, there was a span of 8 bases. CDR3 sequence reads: CASSPREDGYTF. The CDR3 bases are TGTGCCAGCTCACCCAGGGAGGATGGCTACACCTTC.

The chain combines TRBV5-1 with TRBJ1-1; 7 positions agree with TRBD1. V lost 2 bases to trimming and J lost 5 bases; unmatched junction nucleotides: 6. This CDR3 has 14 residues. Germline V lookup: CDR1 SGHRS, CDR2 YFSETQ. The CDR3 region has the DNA TGCGCCAGCAGCTTCATGACGGGACAGACTGAAGCTTTCTTT. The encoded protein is CASSFMTGQTEAFF.

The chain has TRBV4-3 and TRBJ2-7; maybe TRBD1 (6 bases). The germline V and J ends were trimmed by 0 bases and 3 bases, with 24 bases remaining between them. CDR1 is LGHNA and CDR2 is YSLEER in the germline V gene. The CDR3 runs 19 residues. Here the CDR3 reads CASSQDFFKGRDTYYEQYF. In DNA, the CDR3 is TGCGCCAGCAGCCAAGATTTCTTCAAAGGCCGGGACACATACTACGAGCAGTACTTC.

Written as DNA, the CDR3 is TGTGCCAGCAGTCCCCGACTAGGGGAGGTTCAGTACTTC. Its protein product is CASSPRLGEVQYF. The chain is built from TRBV6-2 or TRBV6-3 and TRBJ2-4; D may be TRBD2 (6 bases). This CDR3 has 13 residues. Trimming stripped 5 bases from V and 11 bases from J, with 16 bases between. Germline V gene sequence: CDR1 MNHEY, CDR2 SVGEGT.

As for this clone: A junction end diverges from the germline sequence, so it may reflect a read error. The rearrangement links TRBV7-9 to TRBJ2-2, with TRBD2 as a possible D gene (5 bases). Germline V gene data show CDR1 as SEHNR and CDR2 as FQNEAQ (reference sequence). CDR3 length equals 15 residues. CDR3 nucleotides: TGTGCCAGCAGCTTAGGTCCGGGGAACATCGGGGAGCTGTTTTTT. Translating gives CASSLGPGNIGELFF.

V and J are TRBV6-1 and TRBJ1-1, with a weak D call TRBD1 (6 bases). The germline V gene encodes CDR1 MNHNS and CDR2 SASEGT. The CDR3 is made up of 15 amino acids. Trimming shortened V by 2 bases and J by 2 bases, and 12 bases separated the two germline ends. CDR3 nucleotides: TGTGCCAGCAGTGAAATGAGGGGGGGAAACACTGAAGCTTTCTTT. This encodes CASSEMRGGNTEAFF.

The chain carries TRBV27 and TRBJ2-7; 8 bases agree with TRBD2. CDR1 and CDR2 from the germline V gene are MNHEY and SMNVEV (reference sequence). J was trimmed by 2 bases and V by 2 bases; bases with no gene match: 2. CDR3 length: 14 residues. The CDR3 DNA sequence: TGTGCCAGCAGTTTACCGGGACTAGCCTACGAGCAGTACTTC. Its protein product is CASSLPGLAYEQYF.

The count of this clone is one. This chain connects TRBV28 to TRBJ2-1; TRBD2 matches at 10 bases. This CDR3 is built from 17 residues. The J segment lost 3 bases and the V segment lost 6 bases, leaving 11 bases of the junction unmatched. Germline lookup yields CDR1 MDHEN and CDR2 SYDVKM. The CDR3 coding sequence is TGTGCCAGCAGCCCCAGTCAGATAGCGGGAGGCTACAATGAGCAGTTCTTC. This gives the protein CASSPSQIAGGYNEQFF.